This T cell receptor (beta chain) was captured by sequencing in a study of T cells after yellow fever vaccination. Trimming removed 8 bases from V and 10 bases from J; junction bases left unmatched: 8. The CDR3 runs 12 residues. Per germline, CDR1 SGHKS and CDR2 YYEKEE (reference sequence). Study-wide results and caveats: The booster response re-showed most primary clones: around 96% CD4, approximately 90% CD8. There was a small share of clonotypes that showed up in both the CD4 and CD8 compartments. The study found a weaker secondary response that peaked faster, day 5 versus 15.

This clonotype was seen a few times. Its antigen remains unidentified. Generation of TCR cDNA used 5'RACE template switching (which added a universal primer site and UMIs). TCRdb re-analysed the 5' RACE reads in MiXCR, keeping a single row per CDR3 protein. The sample contains approximately 300,000 distinct CDR3 sequences, around 6.8% of which appear only once. This chain connects TRBV5-5 to TRBJ2-5; 10 bases agree with TRBD1. The specimen was PBMCs, collected about 41 days after the first yellow fever vaccination. The source is a man between 18 and 29 years old who received the YFV17D yellow fever vaccine. The CDR3 loop reads CASSGTGVIQYF. The CDR3 DNA reads TGTGCCAGTTCCGGGACAGGGGTAATCCAGTACTTC.